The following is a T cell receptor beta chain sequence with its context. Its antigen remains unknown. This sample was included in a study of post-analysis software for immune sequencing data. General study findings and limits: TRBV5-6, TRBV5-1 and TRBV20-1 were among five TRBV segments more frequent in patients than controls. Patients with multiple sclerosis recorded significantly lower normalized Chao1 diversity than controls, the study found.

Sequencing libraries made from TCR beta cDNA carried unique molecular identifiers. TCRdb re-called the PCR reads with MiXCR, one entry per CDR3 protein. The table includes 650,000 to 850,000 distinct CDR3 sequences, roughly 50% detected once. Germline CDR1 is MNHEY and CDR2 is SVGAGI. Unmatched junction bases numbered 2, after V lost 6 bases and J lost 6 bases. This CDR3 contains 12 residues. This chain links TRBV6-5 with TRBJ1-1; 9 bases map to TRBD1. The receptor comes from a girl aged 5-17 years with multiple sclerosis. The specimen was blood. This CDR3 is CASRRTGAEAFF. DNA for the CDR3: TGTGCCAGCAGGCGGACAGGGGCTGAAGCTTTCTTT.